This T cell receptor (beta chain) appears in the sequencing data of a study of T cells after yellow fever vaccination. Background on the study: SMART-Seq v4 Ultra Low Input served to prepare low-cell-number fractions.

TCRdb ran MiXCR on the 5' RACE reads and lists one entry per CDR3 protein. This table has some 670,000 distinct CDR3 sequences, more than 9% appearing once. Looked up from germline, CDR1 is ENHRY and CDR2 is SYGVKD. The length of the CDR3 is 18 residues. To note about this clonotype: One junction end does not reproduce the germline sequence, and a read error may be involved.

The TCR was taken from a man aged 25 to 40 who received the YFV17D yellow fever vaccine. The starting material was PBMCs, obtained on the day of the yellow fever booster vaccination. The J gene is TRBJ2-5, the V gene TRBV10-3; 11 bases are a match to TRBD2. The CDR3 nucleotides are TGTGCTATCAGCAACGGAGCTAGCGGGAGGACCATCCAAGAGACCCAGTACTTC. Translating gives CAISNGASGRTIQETQYF.